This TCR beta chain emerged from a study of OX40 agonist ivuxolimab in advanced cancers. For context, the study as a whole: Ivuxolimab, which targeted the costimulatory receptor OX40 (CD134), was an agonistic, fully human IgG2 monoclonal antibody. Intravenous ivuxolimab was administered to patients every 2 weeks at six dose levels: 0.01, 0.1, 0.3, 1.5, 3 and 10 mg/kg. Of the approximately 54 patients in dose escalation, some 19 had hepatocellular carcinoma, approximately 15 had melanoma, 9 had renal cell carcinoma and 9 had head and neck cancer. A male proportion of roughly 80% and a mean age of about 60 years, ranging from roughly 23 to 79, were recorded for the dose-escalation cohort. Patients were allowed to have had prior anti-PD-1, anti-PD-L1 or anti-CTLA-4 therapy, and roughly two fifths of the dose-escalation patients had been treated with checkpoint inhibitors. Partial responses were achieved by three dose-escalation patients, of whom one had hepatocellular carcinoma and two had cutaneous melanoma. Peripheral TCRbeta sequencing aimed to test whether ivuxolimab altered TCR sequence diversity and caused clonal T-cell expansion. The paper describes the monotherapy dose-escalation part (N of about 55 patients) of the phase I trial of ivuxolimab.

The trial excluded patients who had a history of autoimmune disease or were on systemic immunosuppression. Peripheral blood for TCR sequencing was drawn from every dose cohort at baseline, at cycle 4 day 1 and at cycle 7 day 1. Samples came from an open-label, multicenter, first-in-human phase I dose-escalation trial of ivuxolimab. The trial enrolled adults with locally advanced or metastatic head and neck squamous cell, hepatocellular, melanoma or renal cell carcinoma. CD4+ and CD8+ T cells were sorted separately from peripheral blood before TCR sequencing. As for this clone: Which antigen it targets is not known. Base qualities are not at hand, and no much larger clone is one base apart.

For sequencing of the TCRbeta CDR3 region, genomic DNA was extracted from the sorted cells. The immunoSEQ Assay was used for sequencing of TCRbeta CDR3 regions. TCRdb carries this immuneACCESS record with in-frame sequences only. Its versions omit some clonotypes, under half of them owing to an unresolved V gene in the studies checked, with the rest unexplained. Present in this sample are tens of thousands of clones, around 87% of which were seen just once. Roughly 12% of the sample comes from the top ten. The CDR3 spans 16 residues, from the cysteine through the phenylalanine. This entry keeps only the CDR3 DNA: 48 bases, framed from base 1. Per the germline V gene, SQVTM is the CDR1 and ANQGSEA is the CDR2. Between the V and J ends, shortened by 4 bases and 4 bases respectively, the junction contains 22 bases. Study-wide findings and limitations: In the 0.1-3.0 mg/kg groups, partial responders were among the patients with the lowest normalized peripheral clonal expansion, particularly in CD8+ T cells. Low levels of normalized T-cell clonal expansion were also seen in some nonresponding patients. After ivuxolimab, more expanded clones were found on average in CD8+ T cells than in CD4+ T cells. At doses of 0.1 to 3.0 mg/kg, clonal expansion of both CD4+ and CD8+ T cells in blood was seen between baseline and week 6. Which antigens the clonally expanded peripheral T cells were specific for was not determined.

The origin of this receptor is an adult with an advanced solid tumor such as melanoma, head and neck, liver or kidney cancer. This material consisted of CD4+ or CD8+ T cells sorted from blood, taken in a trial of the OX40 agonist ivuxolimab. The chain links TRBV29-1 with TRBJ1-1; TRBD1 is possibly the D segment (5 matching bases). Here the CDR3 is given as CSVAGRSEGAGTEAFF. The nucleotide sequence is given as TGCAGCGTTGCAGGGAGGTCAGAAGGTGCAGGCACTGAAGCTTTCTTT.